This TCR beta chain is drawn from a study of blood T cell repertoires in COVID-19. Across the study: The United States, Italy and Spain were the sources of the acute and convalescent COVID-19 samples. PBMCs, B-cell-depleted T cells, or T cells provided the cDNA or gDNA that made up the material.

Original processing methods: By means of reference gene primer amplification, nucleated cell counts were estimated. The data were produced by immunoSEQ multiplex PCR, yet TCRdb's version contains in-frame clones alone and is incomplete. The V and J calls and clone size come from that table; D and trimming were worked out from the DNA. The sample has 200,000 to 250,000 clones, roughly 88% seen once. The TCR comes from a young man who had recovered from COVID-19. What was sequenced was peripheral blood.

The CDR3: CATSEGSSYNEQFF. The CDR3 coding sequence is TGTGCCACCAGTGAGGGGAGCTCCTACAATGAGCAGTTCTTC. This chain uses TRBV24-1 with TRBJ2-1; TRBD2 might be the D (5 bases). With 4 bases removed from V and 0 bases from J, the gap between germline ends came to 6 bases. There are 14 residues in the CDR3. The germline V gene encodes CDR1 KGHDR and CDR2 SFDVKD.